The 15 T cell receptor beta chains listed next were all sequenced from one sample in a study of blood T cell repertoires in COVID-19 (dated by TCRdb to about 2020). The library was produced with the immunoSEQ multiplex PCR assay. Drawn from immuneACCESS, this table holds only the in-frame rearrangements with V and J called that TCRdb kept. Clones are partly lost; checked studies trace under half to an unresolved V gene and leave the rest unexplained. Here the sample has approximately 180,000 clones; 88% occur a single time. Of the sample, approximately 4.5% is held by the ten largest clones. Material: peripheral blood. The receptor source for this set is a human donor in a cohort sampled during active COVID-19.

The rearrangement joins TRBV14 to TRBJ2-1, with 7 nucleotides matching TRBD2. This CDR3 is 14 amino acids long. With 7 bases clipped from V and 8 bases from J, the junction kept 11 bases outside the gene matches. Germline assignment: CDR1 SGHDN and CDR2 FVKESK. In DNA, the CDR3 is TGTGCCAGCACCCCGGGGGGAGCCTCCGATGAGCAGTTCTTC. This translates into CASTPGGASDEQFF. The entire variable domain, with the rest obtained from reference TRBV14 and TRBJ2-1, is as follows: EAGVTQFPSHSVIEKGQTVTLRCDPISGHDNLYWYRRVMGKEIKFLLHFVKESKQDESGMPNNRFLAERTGGTYSTLKVQPAELEDSGVYFCASTPGGASDEQFFGPGTRLTVL.

The rearrangement joins TRBV7-2 to TRBJ1-5; a possible D gene is TRBD1 (6 bases). The germline V and J ends were trimmed by 4 bases and 6 bases, with 13 bases remaining between them. This CDR3 contains 14 residues. Germline V gene lookup returns CDR1 SGHTA and CDR2 FQGNSA. CDR3 protein: CASSSPGGTQPQHF. Written as DNA, the CDR3 is TGTGCCAGCAGCTCCCCGGGGGGCACTCAGCCCCAGCATTTT.

The CDR3 sequence: CASSLQTGTSGSGTDTQYF. The CDR3 region has the DNA TGTGCCAGCAGTTTACAAACCGGGACTAGCGGGAGCGGCACAGATACGCAGTATTTT. The genes are TRBV27 and TRBJ2-3; TRBD2 agrees at 14 bases. The CDR3 length is 19 residues. Germline loops: CDR1 MNHEY, CDR2 SMNVEV (reference sequence). Losses at the gene ends were 2 bases for V and 1 base for J; bases not matched to a gene: 8.

The rearrangement uses TRBV7-6 and TRBJ1-5; perhaps TRBD1 as D (6 bases). V was cut by 1 base and J by 4 bases, with 8 bases left in between. CDR3 size: 14 residues. Germline CDR1 is SGHVS and CDR2 is FNYEAQ. CDR3 sequence (DNA): TGTGCCAGCAGCTTAGAAGGGGGTAATCAGCCCCAGCATTTT. It yields the protein CASSLEGGNQPQHF.

The V and J genes are TRBV20-1 and TRBJ2-7; D remains ambiguous. Germline CDR1 is DFQATT and CDR2 is SNEGSKA (reference sequence). Trimming stripped 3 bases from V and 0 bases from J, with 9 bases between. This CDR3 spans 13 amino acids. CDR3 in amino acids: CSASGGSSYEQYF. As DNA, the CDR3 is TGCAGTGCTAGTGGCGGATCCTCCTACGAGCAGTACTTC.

J is TRBJ2-3 and V is TRBV7-2; 7 bases line up with TRBD2. The CDR3 covers 13 residues. V lost 4 bases, J lost 6 bases, and 4 bases stayed unmatched. From germline, CDR1 is SGHTA and CDR2 FQGNSA. The CDR3 here is CASSSLRGDTQYF. The CDR3 nucleotides read TGTGCCAGCAGCTCCCTGCGGGGGGATACGCAGTATTTT.

This chain uses TRBV11-3 with TRBJ2-1; a possible D gene is TRBD2 (7 bases). Trimming took 1 base from V and 8 from J, leaving 21 bases between them. Germline V CDR1 and CDR2: SGHNT, YENEEA. CDR3 length: 17 residues. The CDR3: CASSLGRKGGRLDEQFF. The CDR3 bases are TGTGCCAGCAGCTTAGGCAGGAAGGGGGGGCGCTTGGATGAGCAGTTCTTC.

This chain uses TRBV7-2 with TRBJ2-1; D may be TRBD2 (5 bases). Germline V gene lookup returns CDR1 SGHTA and CDR2 FQGNSA. The CDR3 has 15 amino acids. Trimming cost V 1 base and J 3 bases, with 10 bases left between them. DNA of the CDR3: TGTGCCAGCAGCTTAGTAGTCGGGGTCTACAATGAGCAGTTCTTC. It yields the protein CASSLVVGVYNEQFF.

The chain uses TRBV5-4 and TRBJ2-5; 9 bases align to TRBD2. Per germline, CDR1 SGHNT and CDR2 YYREEE (reference sequence). The CDR3 consists of 14 residues. Losses at the gene ends were 4 bases for V and 7 bases for J; bases not matched to a gene: 8. The CDR3 region has the DNA TGTGCCAGCAGCCCGGGGACTAGCTTGGGGACCCAGTACTTC. Translating gives CASSPGTSLGTQYF.

The chain is built from TRBV2 and TRBJ2-7; 10 bases fit TRBD2. Per the germline V gene, CDR1 is SNHLY and CDR2 is FYNNEI. The CDR3 length is 14 residues. V lost 6 bases to trimming and J lost 5 bases; unmatched junction nucleotides: 7. The CDR3 DNA is TGTGCCAGCAGAAATCTAGCGGGGGCCCACGAGCAGTACTTC. Translating gives CASRNLAGAHEQYF.

The chain carries TRBV5-1 and TRBJ2-2, with TRBD2 matching 10 bases. This CDR3 has 15 residues. The V gene's germline CDR1 is SGHRS and CDR2 YFSETQ. V was pared by 5 bases and J by 0 bases, with 1 base of the junction left unmatched. Here the CDR3 reads CASRLAGSNTGELFF. The CDR3 region has the DNA TGCGCCAGCAGACTAGCGGGGTCGAACACCGGGGAGCTGTTTTTT.

Concerning this clone: Other DNA sequences from this sample encode an identical CDR3 as well. The gene calls are TRBV27 and TRBJ2-1; TRBD2 matches at 11 bases. This CDR3 is built from 15 residues. V trimming: 4 bases; J trimming: 2 bases; junction bases outside the gene matches: 1. Per the germline V gene, CDR1 is MNHEY and CDR2 is SMNVEV (reference sequence). The DNA of the CDR3 is TGTGCCAGCAGTTCGGGACTAGCGGCCTACAATGAGCAGTTCTTC. As protein: CASSSGLAAYNEQFF.

The CDR3 loop is CASSQVLPSGRAMNEQFF. In DNA form, the CDR3 reads TGTGCCAGCAGCCAAGTTTTGCCTAGCGGGAGGGCCATGAATGAGCAGTTCTTC. The J gene is TRBJ2-1, the V gene TRBV3-1 (or the pseudogene TRBV3-2), with 12 bases that match TRBD2. Germline CDR1 is LGHDT and CDR2 is YNNKEL (reference sequence). V trimming: 1 base; J trimming: 7 bases; junction bases outside the gene matches: 11. The CDR3 loop spans 18 amino acids.

CDR3 region: CASSPGTTTGELFF. The DNA of the CDR3 is TGTGCCAGCAGTCCCGGGACTACCACCGGGGAGCTGTTTTTT. V usage is TRBV6-4 and J usage is TRBJ2-2, with 7 bases lining up with TRBD2. The CDR3 has 14 amino acids. Germline CDR1 and CDR2: MRHNA and SNTAGT. With 5 bases clipped from V and 4 bases from J, the junction kept 4 bases outside the gene matches.

This chain connects TRBV11-2 to TRBJ1-5; D is unclear. Trimming removed 3 bases from V and 7 bases from J, with 10 bases in between. Per germline, CDR1 SGHAT and CDR2 FQNNGV. CDR3 size: 13 residues. The CDR3 protein is CASSLGSLQPQHF. CDR3 DNA sequence: TGTGCCAGCAGCTTGGGCAGCTTACAGCCCCAGCATTTT. The whole variable domain, remainder taken from reference TRBV11-2 and TRBJ1-5, is EAGVAQSPRYKIIEKRQSVAFWCNPISGHATLYWYQQILGQGPKLLIQFQNNGVVDDSQLPKDRFSAERLKGVDSTLKIQPAKLEDSAVYLCASSLGSLQPQHFGDGTRLSIL.